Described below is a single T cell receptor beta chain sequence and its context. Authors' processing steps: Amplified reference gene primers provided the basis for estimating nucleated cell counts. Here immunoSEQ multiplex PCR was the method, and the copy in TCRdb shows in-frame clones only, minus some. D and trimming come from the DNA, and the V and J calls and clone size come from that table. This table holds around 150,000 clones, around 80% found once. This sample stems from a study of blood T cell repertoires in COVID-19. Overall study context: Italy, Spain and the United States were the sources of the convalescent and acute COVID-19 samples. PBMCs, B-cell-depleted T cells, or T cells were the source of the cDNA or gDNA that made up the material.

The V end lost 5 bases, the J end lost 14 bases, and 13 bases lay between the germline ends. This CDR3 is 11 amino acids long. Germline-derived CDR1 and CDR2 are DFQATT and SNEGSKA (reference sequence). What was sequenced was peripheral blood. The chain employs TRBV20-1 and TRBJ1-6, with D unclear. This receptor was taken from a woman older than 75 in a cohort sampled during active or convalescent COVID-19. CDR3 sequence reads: CSAYHWETLHF. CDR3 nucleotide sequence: TGCAGTGCTTACCACTGGGAGACCCTCCACTTT.